This is a list of T cell receptor beta chains from one sample in a study of blood T cell repertoires in COVID-19. Here immunoSEQ multiplex PCR was the method, and the copy in TCRdb shows in-frame clones only, minus some. The data show some 520,000 clones, about 91% seen once. Sequenced input: peripheral blood. The source is a man aged 18 to 35 with COVID-19, enrolled during active disease. Each CDR3 is given with its conserved first and last residue. The D gene is left open where the match is weak. The size field is filled for only some rows; it gives once, few, many or a size class.

J gene: TRBJ1-4
D gene: -
V gene: TRBV27
clone size: -
CDR3 DNA: TGTGCCAGCAGTTGGACTGCCACTAATGAAAAACTGTTTTTT
CDR3 protein: CASSWTATNEKLFF

J gene: TRBJ2-7
D gene: -
V gene: TRBV4-1
clone size: once
CDR3 DNA: TGCGCCAGCAGCCAAGAGGAACAGGGCTACGAGCAGTACTTC
CDR3 protein: CASSQEEQGYEQYF

J gene: TRBJ1-1
D gene: TRBD1
V gene: TRBV7-9
clone size: -
CDR3 DNA: TGTGCCAGCAGCTCGAGGACAGGGAACACTGAAGCTTTCTTT
CDR3 protein: CASSSRTGNTEAFF

J gene: TRBJ1-3
D gene: -
V gene: TRBV19
clone size: -
CDR3 DNA: TGTGCCAGTAGCCGACGGGAAAACACCATATATTTT
CDR3 protein: CASSRRENTIYF

J gene: TRBJ2-4
D gene: -
V gene: TRBV3-1/TRBV3-2
clone size: -
CDR3 DNA: TGTGCCAGCAGCCCAACCCGAGGCGCGAACATTCAGTACTTC
CDR3 protein: CASSPTRGANIQYF

J gene: TRBJ1-4
D gene: -
V gene: TRBV24-1
clone size: -
CDR3 DNA: TGTGCCACCAGTGATCGGGCGGAGGGTCCTAATGAAAAACTGTTTTTT
CDR3 protein: CATSDRAEGPNEKLFF

J gene: TRBJ2-7
D gene: TRBD1
V gene: TRBV7-9
clone size: -
CDR3 DNA: TGTGCCAGCAGTTCCAAACAGGGGGAAACCCTCGAGCAGTACTTC
CDR3 protein: CASSSKQGETLEQYF

J gene: TRBJ2-2
D gene: -
V gene: TRBV5-1
clone size: -
CDR3 DNA: TGCGCCAGCAGCCGTACCGGGGAGCTGTTTTTT
CDR3 protein: CASSRTGELFF

J gene: TRBJ2-7
D gene: -
V gene: TRBV6-5
clone size: -
CDR3 DNA: TGTGCCAGCATCGTCGGGTCCAGCTCCTACGAGCAGTACTTC
CDR3 protein: CASIVGSSSYEQYF

J gene: TRBJ1-4
D gene: -
V gene: TRBV3-1/TRBV3-2
clone size: few
CDR3 DNA: TGTGCCAGCAGCCAAGATCTCGGGAGCCCGCTTTTT
CDR3 protein: CASSQDLGSPLF

J gene: TRBJ2-1
D gene: TRBD1
V gene: TRBV7-9
clone size: few
CDR3 DNA: TGTGCCAGCAGTACGACAGGGAGCTACAATGAGCAGTTCTTC
CDR3 protein: CASSTTGSYNEQFF

J gene: TRBJ2-2
D gene: -
V gene: TRBV7-9
clone size: -
CDR3 DNA: TGTGCCAGCACACTAGCCCCGAACACCGGGGAGCTGTTTTTT
CDR3 protein: CASTLAPNTGELFF

J gene: TRBJ1-3
D gene: -
V gene: TRBV12-2
clone size: -
CDR3 DNA: TGTGCAAGTCGCAAAAGGGGCAGTACCTCTGGAAACACCATATATTTT
CDR3 protein: CASRKRGSTSGNTIYF

J gene: TRBJ2-7
D gene: TRBD2
V gene: TRBV7-2
clone size: -
CDR3 DNA: TGTGCCAGCAGCCAAAGACTAGCTAGTAGGAGCTACGAGCAGTACTTC
CDR3 protein: CASSQRLASRSYEQYF

J gene: TRBJ2-2
D gene: -
V gene: TRBV30
clone size: -
CDR3 DNA: TGTGCCTGGAGCGGAGTCACTGGGGAGCTGTTTTTT
CDR3 protein: CAWSGVTGELFF

J gene: TRBJ2-7
D gene: -
V gene: TRBV7-6
clone size: -
CDR3 DNA: TGTGCCAGCAGCTTGGGCCCGGACAAAACGTTCGAGCAGTACTTC
CDR3 protein: CASSLGPDKTFEQYF

J gene: TRBJ2-5
D gene: -
V gene: TRBV2
clone size: -
CDR3 DNA: TGTGCCAGCAGTGGGGCAAACTGGGAGACCCAGTACTTC
CDR3 protein: CASSGANWETQYF

J gene: TRBJ2-3
D gene: -
V gene: TRBV4-1
clone size: -
CDR3 DNA: TGCGCCAGCAGCCAAGGTACTTCAGATACGCAGTATTTT
CDR3 protein: CASSQGTSDTQYF

J gene: TRBJ2-5
D gene: -
V gene: TRBV5-8
clone size: -
CDR3 DNA: TGTGCCAGCAGCTTGGGACAGCAAGAGACCCAGTACTTC
CDR3 protein: CASSLGQQETQYF

J gene: TRBJ1-5
D gene: -
V gene: TRBV6-1
clone size: -
CDR3 DNA: TGTGCCAGCAGTGATCCGGGGAAGCCCCAGCATTTT
CDR3 protein: CASSDPGKPQHF

J gene: TRBJ2-2
D gene: -
V gene: TRBV27
clone size: -
CDR3 DNA: TGTGCCAGTTTGGGGGGAAACACCGGGGAGCTGTTTTTT
CDR3 protein: CASLGGNTGELFF

J gene: TRBJ2-3
D gene: TRBD2
V gene: TRBV2
clone size: -
CDR3 DNA: TGTGCCAGCACCATGGACGGGACTAGCGGGAGTCGGGATACGCAGTATTTT
CDR3 protein: CASTMDGTSGSRDTQYF

J gene: TRBJ2-5
D gene: TRBD2
V gene: TRBV14
clone size: -
CDR3 DNA: TGTGCCAGTTCCACCCGGGCGGGAGATGAGACCCAGTACTTC
CDR3 protein: CASSTRAGDETQYF

J gene: TRBJ2-7
D gene: TRBD2
V gene: TRBV9
clone size: -
CDR3 DNA: TGTGCCAGCAGCCCCACTAGCGGGAGCTCCTACGAGCAGTACTTC
CDR3 protein: CASSPTSGSSYEQYF

J gene: TRBJ2-7
D gene: TRBD2
V gene: TRBV6-5
clone size: -
CDR3 DNA: TGTGCCAGCAGTACATCCGGGACTAGCGGGTATGAGCAGTACTTC
CDR3 protein: CASSTSGTSGYEQYF

J gene: TRBJ1-5
D gene: -
V gene: TRBV28
clone size: -
CDR3 DNA: TGTGCCAGCAGTTTTGACGGGGAGGTTTTTCGGCCCCAGCATTTT
CDR3 protein: CASSFDGEVFRPQHF

J gene: TRBJ2-2
D gene: -
V gene: TRBV4-1
clone size: -
CDR3 DNA: TGCGCCAGCAGCCATGGACTTGACACCGGGGAGCTGTTTTTT
CDR3 protein: CASSHGLDTGELFF

J gene: TRBJ1-6
D gene: -
V gene: TRBV14
clone size: -
CDR3 DNA: TGTGCCAGCAGCGGCCAGGCGTATTCACCCCTCCACTTT
CDR3 protein: CASSGQAYSPLHF

J gene: TRBJ2-1
D gene: -
V gene: TRBV19
clone size: -
CDR3 DNA: TGTGCCAGTAGGACTGATCATAACAATGAGCAGTTCTTC
CDR3 protein: CASRTDHNNEQFF

J gene: TRBJ1-2
D gene: TRBD1
V gene: TRBV5-4
clone size: -
CDR3 DNA: TGTGCCAGCAGGGAAGGGACAGCCAGCTTCTATGGCTACACCTTC
CDR3 protein: CASREGTASFYGYTF

J gene: TRBJ2-7
D gene: TRBD2
V gene: TRBV7-9
clone size: -
CDR3 DNA: TGTGCCAGCAGCAGCGGGACTAGCGGGAATTACGAGCAGTACTTC
CDR3 protein: CASSSGTSGNYEQYF

J gene: TRBJ1-2
D gene: -
V gene: TRBV12-3/TRBV12-4
clone size: -
CDR3 DNA: TGTGCCAGCAGGAAACCCGGTTTGGGCTACACCTTC
CDR3 protein: CASRKPGLGYTF

J gene: TRBJ2-2
D gene: TRBD2
V gene: TRBV19
clone size: -
CDR3 DNA: TGTGCCAGTAGTATAGGACTAGCGGGAGTAGGTACCGGGGAGCTGTTTTTT
CDR3 protein: CASSIGLAGVGTGELFF

J gene: TRBJ1-2
D gene: TRBD1
V gene: TRBV9
clone size: -
CDR3 DNA: TGTGCCAGCAGCGGCAGGACAGGGCCTGGGTATGGCTACACCTTC
CDR3 protein: CASSGRTGPGYGYTF

J gene: TRBJ2-3
D gene: -
V gene: TRBV12-5
clone size: -
CDR3 DNA: TGTGCTAGTGGCAACCCCCGGGTAGGAATCACAGATACGCAGTATTTT
CDR3 protein: CASGNPRVGITDTQYF

J gene: TRBJ2-1
D gene: -
V gene: TRBV19
clone size: -
CDR3 DNA: TGTGCCAGTAGTCAGGGACTCCCCAATGAGCAGTTCTTC
CDR3 protein: CASSQGLPNEQFF

J gene: TRBJ2-3
D gene: TRBD1
V gene: TRBV3-1/TRBV3-2
clone size: -
CDR3 DNA: TGTGCCAGCAGCCGGGTGTACAGGGGATCTAAGGATACGCAGTATTTT
CDR3 protein: CASSRVYRGSKDTQYF

J gene: TRBJ2-6
D gene: -
V gene: TRBV19
clone size: -
CDR3 DNA: TGTGCCAGTAGTACCAGACAGCGGTCAGGGGACTCTGGGGCCAACGTCCTGACTTTC
CDR3 protein: CASSTRQRSGDSGANVLTF

J gene: TRBJ2-5
D gene: TRBD1
V gene: TRBV3-1/TRBV3-2
clone size: -
CDR3 DNA: TGTGCCAGCAGCCAGAGGGGGCCGACGACCCAGTACTTC
CDR3 protein: CASSQRGPTTQYF

J gene: TRBJ1-1
D gene: -
V gene: TRBV19
clone size: -
CDR3 DNA: TGTGCCAGTAGTATAGTTGAGGGCGCCGAAGCTTTCTTT
CDR3 protein: CASSIVEGAEAFF

J gene: TRBJ2-5
D gene: TRBD1
V gene: TRBV15
clone size: -
CDR3 DNA: TGTGCCACCAGCAGGGACACAGGGGGAGAGACCCAGTACTTC
CDR3 protein: CATSRDTGGETQYF

J gene: TRBJ1-1
D gene: TRBD1
V gene: TRBV6-5
clone size: -
CDR3 DNA: TGTGCCAGCAGTTCGCGGGACAGGGACACTGAAGCTTTCTTT
CDR3 protein: CASSSRDRDTEAFF